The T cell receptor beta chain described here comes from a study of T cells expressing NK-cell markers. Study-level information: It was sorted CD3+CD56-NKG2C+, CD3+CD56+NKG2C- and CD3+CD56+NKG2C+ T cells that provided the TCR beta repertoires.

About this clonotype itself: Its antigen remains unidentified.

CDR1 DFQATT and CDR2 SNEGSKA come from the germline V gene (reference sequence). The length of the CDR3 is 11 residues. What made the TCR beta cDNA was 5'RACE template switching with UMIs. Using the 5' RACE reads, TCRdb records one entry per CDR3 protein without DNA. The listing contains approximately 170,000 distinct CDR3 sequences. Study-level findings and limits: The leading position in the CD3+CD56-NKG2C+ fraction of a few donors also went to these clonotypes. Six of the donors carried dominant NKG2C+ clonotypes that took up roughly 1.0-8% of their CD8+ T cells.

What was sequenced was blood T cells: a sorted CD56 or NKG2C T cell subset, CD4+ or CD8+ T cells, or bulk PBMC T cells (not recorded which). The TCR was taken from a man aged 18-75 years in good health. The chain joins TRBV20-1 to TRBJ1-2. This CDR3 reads CSARSYYGYTF.